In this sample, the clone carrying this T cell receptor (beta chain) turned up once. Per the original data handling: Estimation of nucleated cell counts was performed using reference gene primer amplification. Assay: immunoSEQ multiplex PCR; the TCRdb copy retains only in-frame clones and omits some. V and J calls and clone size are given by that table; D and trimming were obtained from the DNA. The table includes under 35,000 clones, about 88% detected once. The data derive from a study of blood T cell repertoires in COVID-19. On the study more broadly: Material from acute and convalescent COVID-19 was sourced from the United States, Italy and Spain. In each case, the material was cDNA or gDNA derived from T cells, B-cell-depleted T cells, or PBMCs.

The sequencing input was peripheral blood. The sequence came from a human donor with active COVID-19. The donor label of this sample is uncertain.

DNA for the CDR3: TGTGCCAGCAGTGCCCCCTTCAGGAACACTGAAGCTTTCTTT. Its translation is CASSAPFRNTEAFF. The chain joins TRBV6-6 to TRBJ1-1, with no clear D. V lost 5 bases and J lost 1, with 11 bases in between. This CDR3 comprises 14 residues. Germline CDR1 MNHNY, CDR2 SVGAGI (reference sequence).